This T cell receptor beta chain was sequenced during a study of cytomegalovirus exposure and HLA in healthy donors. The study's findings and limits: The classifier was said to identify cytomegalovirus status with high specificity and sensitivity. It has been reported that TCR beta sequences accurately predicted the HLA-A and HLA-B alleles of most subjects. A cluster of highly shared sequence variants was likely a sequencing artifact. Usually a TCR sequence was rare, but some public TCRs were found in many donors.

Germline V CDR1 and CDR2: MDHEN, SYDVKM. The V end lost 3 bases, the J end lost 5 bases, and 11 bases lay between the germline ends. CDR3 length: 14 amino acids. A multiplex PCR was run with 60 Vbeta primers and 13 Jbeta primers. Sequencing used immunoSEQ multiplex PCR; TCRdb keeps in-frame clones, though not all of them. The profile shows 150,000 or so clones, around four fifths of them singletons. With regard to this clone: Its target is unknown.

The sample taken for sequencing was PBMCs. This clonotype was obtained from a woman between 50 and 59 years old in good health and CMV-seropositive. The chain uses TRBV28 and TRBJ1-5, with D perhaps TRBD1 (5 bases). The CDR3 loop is CASSFQGAHQPQHF. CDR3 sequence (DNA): TGTGCCAGCAGTTTTCAAGGGGCTCATCAGCCCCAGCATTTT.